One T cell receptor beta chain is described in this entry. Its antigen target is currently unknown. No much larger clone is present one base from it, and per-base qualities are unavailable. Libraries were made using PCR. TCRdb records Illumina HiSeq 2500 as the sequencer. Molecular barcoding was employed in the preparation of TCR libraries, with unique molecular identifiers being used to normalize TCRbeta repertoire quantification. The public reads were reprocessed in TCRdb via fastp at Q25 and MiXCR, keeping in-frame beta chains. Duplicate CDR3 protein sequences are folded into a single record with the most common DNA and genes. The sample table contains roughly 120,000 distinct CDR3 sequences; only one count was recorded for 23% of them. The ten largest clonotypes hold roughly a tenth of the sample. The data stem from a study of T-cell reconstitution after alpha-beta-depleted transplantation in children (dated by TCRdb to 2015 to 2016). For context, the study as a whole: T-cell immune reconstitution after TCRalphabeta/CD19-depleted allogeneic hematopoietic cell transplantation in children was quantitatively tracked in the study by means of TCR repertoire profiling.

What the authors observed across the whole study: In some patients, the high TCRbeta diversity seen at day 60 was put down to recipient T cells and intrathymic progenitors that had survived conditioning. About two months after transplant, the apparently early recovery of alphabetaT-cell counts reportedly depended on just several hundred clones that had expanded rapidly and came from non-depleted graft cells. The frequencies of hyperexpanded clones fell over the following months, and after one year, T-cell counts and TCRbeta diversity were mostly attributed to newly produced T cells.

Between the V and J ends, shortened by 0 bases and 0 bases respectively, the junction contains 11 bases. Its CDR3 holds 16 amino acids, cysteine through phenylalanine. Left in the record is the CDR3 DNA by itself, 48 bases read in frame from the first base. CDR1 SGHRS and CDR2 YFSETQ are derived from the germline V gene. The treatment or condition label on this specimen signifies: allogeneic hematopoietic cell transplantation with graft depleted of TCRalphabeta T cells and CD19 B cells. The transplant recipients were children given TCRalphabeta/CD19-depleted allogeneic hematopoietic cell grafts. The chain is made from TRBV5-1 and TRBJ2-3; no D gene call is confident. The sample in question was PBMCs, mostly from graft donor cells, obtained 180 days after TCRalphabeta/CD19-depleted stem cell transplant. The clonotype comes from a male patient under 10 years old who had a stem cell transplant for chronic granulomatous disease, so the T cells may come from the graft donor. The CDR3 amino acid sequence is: CASSLVVGSSTDTQYF. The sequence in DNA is TGCGCCAGCAGCTTGGTAGTGGGCTCGAGCACAGATACGCAGTATTTT.